The rows below give T cell receptor beta chains drawn from one sample of a study of OX40 agonist ivuxolimab in advanced cancers. Only in-frame clones appear in the TCRdb table, and some are missing; sequencing was by immunoSEQ multiplex PCR. The data hold about 48,000 clones, with 80% to 90% observed a single time. The sample consisted of CD4+ or CD8+ T cells sorted from blood, taken in a trial of the OX40 agonist ivuxolimab. These receptors all come from an adult with an advanced solid tumor such as melanoma, head and neck, liver or kidney cancer. CDR3s leave out the opening cysteine and the closing phenylalanine or tryptophan. The listing skips clone size in some rows; elsewhere it reads once, few, many or a size class.

len | j_gene | v_gene | abundance | CDR3aa
10 | TRBJ1-2 | TRBV28 | few | ASTPPGGGGT
12 | TRBJ2-5 | TRBV27 | - | ASSLMGGQETQY
11 | TRBJ1-2 | TRBV9 | - | ASSVEQGLGYT
11 | TRBJ2-3 | TRBV6-5 | - | ASSYYSTDTQY
8 | TRBJ1-1 | TRBV30 | few | AWSGLEAF
13 | TRBJ1-1 | TRBV7-9 | - | ASSLSRDMNTEAF
14 | TRBJ2-7 | TRBV30 | - | AWSVRGRGSSYEQY
12 | TRBJ1-5 | TRBV30 | - | AWSFQASNQPQH
10 | TRBJ2-3 | TRBV28 | few | ASSSGGDTQY
17 | TRBJ2-6 | TRBV13 | - | ASSLNIPGTGAGANVLT
10 | TRBJ1-2 | TRBV19 | few | PRASRPWGYT
12 | TRBJ1-5 | TRBV4-3 | - | ASSPTPGEQPQH
12 | TRBJ1-4 | TRBV7-2 | - | ASSADSLGEKLF
20 | TRBJ2-2 | TRBV9 | - | ASSVSSRGSGKESTRAGELF
11 | TRBJ1-1 | TRBV14 | - | ASSPQGFTEAF
14 | TRBJ2-7 | TRBV4-3 | - | ASSQDVGHPSYEQY
12 | TRBJ2-5 | TRBV5-1 | - | ASSLGTPEETQY
13 | TRBJ1-1 | TRBV4-1 | - | ASSQDRTGGVGAF
13 | TRBJ2-1 | TRBV9 | - | ASSQTSPSYNEQF
13 | TRBJ2-2 | TRBV7-9 | - | ASSLGTGNTGELF
13 | TRBJ1-3 | TRBV19 | - | ASSIDLSSGNTIY
12 | TRBJ2-3 | TRBV9 | - | ASSGSDFTDTQY
13 | TRBJ2-1 | TRBV5-6 | once | ASSFGLGVYNEQF